This entry describes one T cell receptor (beta chain). Its antigen remains unidentified. Base qualities were left out, and no much larger clone turns up one base away. The entry originates in a study of OX40 agonist ivuxolimab in advanced cancers. Regarding the complete study: Ivuxolimab was an agonistic, fully human IgG2 monoclonal antibody directed against OX40 (CD134), a costimulatory receptor. Intravenous ivuxolimab was administered to patients every 2 weeks at six dose levels: 0.01, 0.1, 0.3, 1.5, 3 and 10 mg/kg. Of the roughly 52 dose-escalation patients, hepatocellular carcinoma was present in roughly 19, melanoma in approximately 15, renal cell carcinoma in 9 and head and neck cancer in 9. In the dose-escalation cohort, roughly 80% of patients were male, and the mean age was approximately 60 years, with a range of roughly 20 to 85. Patients were allowed to have had prior anti-PD-1, anti-PD-L1 or anti-CTLA-4 therapy, and around two fifths of the dose-escalation patients had been treated with checkpoint inhibitors. Partial responses occurred in three dose-escalation patients: two with cutaneous melanoma and one with hepatocellular carcinoma. Peripheral TCRbeta sequencing aimed to test whether ivuxolimab altered TCR sequence diversity and caused clonal T-cell expansion. The paper reports the monotherapy dose-escalation portion (N ≈ 50 patients) of the phase I ivuxolimab trial.

Genomic DNA was isolated from the sorted cells so that the TCRbeta CDR3 region could be sequenced. The immunoSEQ Assay was used to sequence the TCRbeta CDR3 regions. Entries here come from immuneACCESS through TCRdb and include only in-frame sequences with V and J called. Some clones fail to appear in such tables; in the studies checked, an unresolved V gene covers under half of the shortfall, and the cause of the remainder is unknown. Here the sample has about 69,000 clones; around four fifths occur a single time. Of the sample, 2% to 2.5% is held by the ten largest clones. The study at large found these results: In the 0.1-3.0 mg/kg groups, partial responders had among the lowest normalized peripheral clonal expansion, particularly in CD8+ T cells. After ivuxolimab, CD8+ T cells had more expanded clones than CD4+ T cells on average. At doses from 0.1 to 3.0 mg/kg, clonal expansion was seen in both CD4+ and CD8+ blood T cells between baseline and week 6. Antigen specificity was not determined for the clonally expanded peripheral T cells. Low levels of normalized T-cell clonal expansion were also seen in some patients who did not respond.

Looking up the germline V gene yields CDR1 SGHDT and CDR2 YYEEEE. V is reduced by 2 bases and J by 1 base, leaving a spacing of 6 bases between them. The CDR3 starts with the cysteine, ends with the phenylalanine, and has 13 residues. The retained sequence is limited to the CDR3, 39 bases, with the frame set at the first base. Patients with a history of autoimmune disease or receiving systemic immunosuppression were excluded from the trial. Peripheral blood for TCR sequencing was collected from all dose cohorts at baseline, on cycle 4 day 1, and on cycle 7 day 1. The samples were taken from a phase I, first-in-human, multicenter, open-label dose-escalation trial of ivuxolimab. The trial enrolled adults with locally advanced or metastatic head and neck squamous cell, hepatocellular, melanoma or renal cell carcinoma. CD4+ and CD8+ T cells were sorted separately from peripheral blood before TCR sequencing.

This clonotype was sampled from an adult with an advanced solid tumor such as melanoma, head and neck, liver or kidney cancer. This chain joins TRBV5-6 to TRBJ2-5; no D gene can be assigned with confidence. Sequenced material: CD4+ or CD8+ T cells sorted from blood, taken in a trial of the OX40 agonist ivuxolimab. The CDR3 protein: CASSFAIQETQYF. The DNA sequence reads TGTGCCAGCAGCTTTGCTATCCAAGAGACCCAGTACTTC.